This T cell receptor beta chain was captured by sequencing in a study of T-cell reconstitution after alpha-beta-depleted transplantation in children. This clonotype came up many times. J was trimmed by 6 bases and V by 6 bases; bases with no gene match: 8. The CDR3 consists of 14 residues. Germline V CDR1 and CDR2: DFQATT, SNEGSKA (reference sequence). As it was prepared, the TCRbeta library received unique molecular identifiers. TCRdb analysed the PCR reads with MiXCR anew, one entry per CDR3 protein. The sample has 180,000 or so distinct CDR3 sequences; about 6% are singletons. This chain uses TRBV20-1 with TRBJ2-1; 10 bases match TRBD2. The source was PBMCs, collected before TCRalphabeta/CD19-depleted stem cell transplant. The sequence came from a girl in the first two years of life with combined immunodeficiency, due to receive a stem cell transplant. CDR3 DNA sequence: TGCAGTGCCCCTGGAGCGGGAGGGCCCAATGAGCAGTTCTTC. Its protein is CSAPGAGGPNEQFF.